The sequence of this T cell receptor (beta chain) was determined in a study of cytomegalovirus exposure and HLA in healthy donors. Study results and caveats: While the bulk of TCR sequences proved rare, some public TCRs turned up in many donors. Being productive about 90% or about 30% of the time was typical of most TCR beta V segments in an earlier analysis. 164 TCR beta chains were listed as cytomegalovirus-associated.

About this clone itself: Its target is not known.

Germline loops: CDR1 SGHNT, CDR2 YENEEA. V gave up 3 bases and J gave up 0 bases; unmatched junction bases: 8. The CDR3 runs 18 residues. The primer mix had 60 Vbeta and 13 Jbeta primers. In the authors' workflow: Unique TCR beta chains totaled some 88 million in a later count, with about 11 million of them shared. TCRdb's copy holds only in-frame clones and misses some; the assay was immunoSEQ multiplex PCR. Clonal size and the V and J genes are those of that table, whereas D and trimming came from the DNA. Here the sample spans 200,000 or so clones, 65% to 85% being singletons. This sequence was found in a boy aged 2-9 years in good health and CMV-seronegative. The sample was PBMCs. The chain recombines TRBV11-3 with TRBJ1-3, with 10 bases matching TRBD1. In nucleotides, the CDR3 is TGTGCCAGCAGCTTCCAATCCGGGACAGGGGCCTCTGGAAACACCATATATTTT. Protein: CASSFQSGTGASGNTIYF.